The 15 T cell receptor beta chains below all came from one sample that was sequenced in a study of prognosis after radiotherapy for stage I lung cancer. Researchers used two-round multiplex PCR to amplify TCR beta CDR3 starting from genomic DNA. Primers targeting each individual TRBV and TRBJ gene were applied in first-round PCR. TCRdb processed the multiplex PCR reads anew with MiXCR; each CDR3 protein has one entry. The sample comprises some 35,000 distinct CDR3 sequences, approximately 32% of which are singletons, and less than 30% rests with the top ten. The source material was PBMCs, sampled before or after stereotactic body radiation therapy (not recorded which). The receptors come from a donor aged 50 or older with non-small cell lung cancer.

This clonotype is hyperexpanded. The J gene is TRBJ1-1, the V gene TRBV30; D gene uncertain. Germline CDR1 GTSNPN, CDR2 SVGIG (reference sequence). The V end was cut by 0 bases, the J end by 7 bases, with 18 bases between. The CDR3 extends over 15 amino acids. The CDR3 DNA sequence: TGTGCCTGGAGTGTACCCCTCATTGGTGCACTTGAAGCTTTCTTT. It yields the protein CAWSVPLIGALEAFF.

This clonotype appeared many times. The V call is TRBV6-4, the J call TRBJ2-2, with D perhaps matching TRBD1 (8 bases). Germline lookup yields CDR1 MRHNA and CDR2 SNTAGT. There are 17 residues in the CDR3. V lost 5 bases to trimming and J lost 6 bases, with 22 bases between them. The DNA of the CDR3 is TGTGCCAGCAGTTCGGTCAGGACAGGGAGGGTAGCCGGGGAGCTGTTTTTT. This gives the protein CASSSVRTGRVAGELFF.

A note on this clonotype: A far larger clone is one nucleotide away, so this likely arose from a read error. The chain has TRBV6-4 and TRBJ1-1, with D possibly matching TRBD1 (6 bases). The CDR3 spans 14 residues. The V end was cut by 6 bases, the J end by 6 bases, with 17 bases between. Germline V lookup: CDR1 MRHNA, CDR2 SNTAGT. DNA of the CDR3: TGTGCCAGCAGACCGGGGGGCAGTCGGTCTGAAGCTTTCTTT. Translating it yields CASRPGGSRSEAFF.

In its sample, this clonotype was seen many times. This rearrangement joins TRBV12-5 to TRBJ2-1; 10 nucleotides line up with TRBD1. CDR3 length: 17 residues. After removal of 1 base from V and 4 bases from J, the junction contained 7 bases not matched to a gene. In germline, CDR1 is LGHNT, CDR2 FRNRAP. The CDR3 protein is CASGLDLGQGSYNEQFF. Here the CDR3 DNA reads TGTGCTAGTGGTTTGGACCTGGGACAGGGGTCTTACAATGAGCAGTTCTTC.

This clonotype is medium-sized (0.01 to 0.1%) by share. The V call is TRBV19, the J call TRBJ1-2; D unclear. The V end lost 7 bases, the J end lost 8 bases, and 14 bases lay between the germline ends. CDR3 length: 12 residues. Per germline, CDR1 LNHDA and CDR2 SQIVND (reference sequence). The CDR3 bases are TGTGCCAGTACCCGAGGGCAGCGGGGCTACACCTTC. Translating it yields CASTRGQRGYTF.

V is TRBV6-1 and J is TRBJ1-1; D not certain. V lost 5 bases, J lost 5 bases, and 18 bases lay in between. Germline CDR1 reads MNHNS; CDR2 reads SASEGT. There are 15 residues in the CDR3. In DNA form, the CDR3 reads TGTGCCAGCAGTCCATCCAGGTGGCGCGGTACTGAAGCTTTCTTT. Translation gives CASSPSRWRGTEAFF.

As regards this clonotype: A clone one base away is much larger, so this may be a read error. J is TRBJ2-5 and V is TRBV20-1; 9 nucleotides match TRBD1. Germline CDR1 and CDR2: DFQATT and SNEGSKA (reference sequence). The CDR3 is 15 amino acids. The chain's CDR3 is CGARDSGQGLETQYF. The DNA for the CDR3 is TGCGGTGCTAGAGATAGCGGACAGGGGTTGGAGACCCAGTACTTC.

The CDR3 DNA reads as TGTGCCAGCGGCGAGGACAGGGCGATCTATGGCTACACCTTC. Its translation is CASGEDRAIYGYTF. This chain joins TRBV2 and TRBJ1-2, with 8 nucleotides matching TRBD1. The CDR3 has 14 amino acids. V shed 8 bases, J shed 4 bases, and the junction held 9 bases outside the gene matches. CDR1 and CDR2 (germline): SNHLY, FYNNEI.

This clonotype was recorded at least ten times. The chain is built from TRBV15 and TRBJ2-1; D could derive from TRBD1 or TRBD2 (5 bases each). CDR1 and CDR2 from the germline V gene are LNHNV and YYDKDF (reference sequence). V lost 1 base to trimming and J lost 9 bases, with 13 bases between them. The CDR3 consists of 14 residues. The CDR3 here is CATSRGGTPGEQFF. In nucleotides, the CDR3 is TGTGCCACCAGCAGAGGGGGGACCCCGGGTGAGCAGTTCTTC.

This chain joins TRBV30 and TRBJ2-7; D is undetermined. The germline V gene encodes CDR1 GTSNPN and CDR2 SVGIG (reference sequence). This CDR3 comprises 13 residues. V lost 2 bases, J lost 3 bases, and 11 bases lay in between. The CDR3 region has the DNA TGTGCCTGGAGTATCCCGGTTCTCTACGAGCAGTACTTC. It codes for CAWSIPVLYEQYF.

The chain employs TRBV5-1 and TRBJ2-5, with 9 bases matching TRBD1. Unmatched junction bases numbered 8, after V lost 4 bases and J lost 4 bases. From germline, CDR1 is SGHRS and CDR2 YFSETQ. The CDR3 spans 15 residues. For the CDR3, the DNA is TGCGCCAGCAGCGACCGGGACAGGGCCGTAGAGACCCAGTACTTC. Protein sequence: CASSDRDRAVETQYF. The full variable domain, completed using reference TRBV5-1 and TRBJ2-5, is KAGVTQTPRYLIKTRGQQVTLSCSPISGHRSVSWYQQTPGQGLQFLFEYFSETQRNKGNFPGRFSGRQFSNSRSEMNVSTLELGDSALYLCASSDRDRAVETQYFGPGTRLLVL.

This clonotype appeared many times. The rearrangement joins TRBV19 to TRBJ1-5; no firm D call. This CDR3 is built from 13 residues. Germline lookup yields CDR1 LNHDA and CDR2 SQIVND (reference sequence). Trimming cost V 4 bases and J 9 bases, with 13 bases left between them. This CDR3 reads CASSRMGKGPQHF. In DNA form, the CDR3 reads TGTGCCAGTAGTAGGATGGGGAAAGGGCCCCAGCATTTT.

This clonotype was recorded at least ten times. The rearrangement links TRBV19 to TRBJ2-3, with TRBD1 matching 8 bases. The CDR3 has 13 residues. Germline trimming cut 7 bases from V and 5 bases from J; bases unmatched to any gene: 5. The germline gives CDR1 LNHDA, CDR2 SQIVND (reference sequence). CDR3 region: CASNEQGGDTQYF. In nucleotides, the CDR3 is TGTGCCAGTAATGAACAGGGGGGAGATACGCAGTATTTT.

In its sample, this clonotype was seen many times. The J gene is TRBJ1-5, the V gene TRBV20-1, with D maybe TRBD1 (6 bases). Looked up from germline, CDR1 is DFQATT and CDR2 is SNEGSKA (reference sequence). This CDR3 is built from 15 residues. V shed 2 bases and J shed 6 bases, with 17 bases lying between them. The CDR3 spells CSARTPGGQGQPQHF. CDR3 nucleotide sequence: TGCAGTGCTAGAACCCCCGGGGGGCAGGGTCAGCCCCAGCATTTT.

The chain is built from TRBV9 and TRBJ2-7; D uncertain. Trimming shortened V by 7 bases and J by 4 bases, and 12 bases separated the two germline ends. Germline V CDR1 and CDR2: SGDLS, YYNGEE. The length of the CDR3 is 12 residues. CDR3 bases: TGTGCCAGCGGTCGGCTACTATACGAGCAGTACTTC. This codes for CASGRLLYEQYF.